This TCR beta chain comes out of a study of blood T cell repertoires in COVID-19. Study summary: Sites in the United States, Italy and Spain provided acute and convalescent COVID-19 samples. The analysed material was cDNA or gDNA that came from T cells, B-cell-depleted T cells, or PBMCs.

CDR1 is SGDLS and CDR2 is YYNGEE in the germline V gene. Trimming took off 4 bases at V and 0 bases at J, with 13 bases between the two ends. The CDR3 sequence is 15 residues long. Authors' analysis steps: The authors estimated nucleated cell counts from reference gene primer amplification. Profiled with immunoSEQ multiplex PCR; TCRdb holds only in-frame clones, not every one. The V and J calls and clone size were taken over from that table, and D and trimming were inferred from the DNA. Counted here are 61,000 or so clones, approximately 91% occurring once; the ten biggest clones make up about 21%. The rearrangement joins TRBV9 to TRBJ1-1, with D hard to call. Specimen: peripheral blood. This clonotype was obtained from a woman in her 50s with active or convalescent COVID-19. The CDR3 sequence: CASSSHSGLNTEAFF. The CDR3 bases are TGTGCCAGCAGCTCGCACAGCGGACTGAACACTGAAGCTTTCTTT.